This record covers a single TCR beta chain. This record belongs to a study of T cell responses to AZD1222 COVID-19 vaccine. The assay was immunoSEQ multiplex PCR, and TCRdb's table has in-frame clones only and misses some. The repertoire has roughly 100,000 clones, around nine tenths of them found once; the top ten carry about an eighth. The sample was peripheral blood, taken on day 0 of AZD1222 vaccination. This clonotype was sampled from an adult in good health.

CDR3 region: CATSDPDRGGELFF. The DNA for the CDR3 is TGTGCCACCAGTGATCCTGACCGTGGTGGGGAGCTGTTTTTT. The chain employs TRBV24-1 and TRBJ2-2, with D uncertain. Germline V gene lookup returns CDR1 KGHDR and CDR2 SFDVKD. Trimming stripped 3 bases from V and 8 bases from J, with 12 bases between. CDR3 length: 14 amino acids.